One sample yielded the 25 T cell receptor beta chains listed below, sequenced in a study of radiation and T cells in renal cell carcinoma. Here immunoSEQ multiplex PCR was the method, and the copy in TCRdb shows in-frame clones only, minus some. Here the sample spans around 140,000 clones, approximately 86% being singletons. Noted time point: blood 4 weeks post-SBRT, at nephrectomy. Treatment meaning: 15 Gy SBRT to primary tumor, nephrectomy 4 weeks later. The sample here was blood, taken from a patient whose treatment included radiotherapy and nephrectomy. Source of these receptors: a woman in her fifties or sixties with renal cell carcinoma.

This clone has more than one count but fewer than ten. The chain is built from TRBV5-6 and TRBJ1-2; D call uncertain. Germline V lookup: CDR1 SGHDT, CDR2 YYEEEE. This CDR3 contains 17 residues. V was trimmed by 4 bases and J by 5 bases, leaving 24 bases between them. CDR3 in amino acids: CASSLPYTENGDYGYTF. DNA for the CDR3: TGTGCCAGCAGCCTACCGTACACGGAAAATGGCGATTATGGCTACACCTTC.

In its sample, this clone was seen a few times. This chain uses TRBV6-1 with TRBJ1-1, with unresolved D. The length of the CDR3 is 12 residues. Germline V gene sequence: CDR1 MNHNS, CDR2 SASEGT. Trimming stripped 4 bases from V and 5 bases from J, with 8 bases between. CDR3 in amino acids: CASSVLWTEAFF. Here the CDR3 DNA reads TGTGCCAGCAGTGTGCTTTGGACTGAAGCTTTCTTT.

The chain combines TRBV7-9 with TRBJ2-2; 9 positions agree with TRBD1. The germline V gene has CDR1 SEHNR and CDR2 FQNEAQ (reference sequence). Trimming at V came to 5 bases and at J to 4 bases, leaving 8 bases not matched to a gene. The CDR3 extends over 16 amino acids. CDR3: CASSPRTGAVTGELFF. For the CDR3, the DNA is TGTGCCAGCAGCCCTCGGACAGGGGCGGTCACCGGGGAGCTGTTTTTT. The full variable domain, its missing parts supplied by reference TRBV7-9 and TRBJ2-2, is DTGVSQNPRHKITKRGQNVTFRCDPISEHNRLYWYRQTLGQGPEFLTYFQNEAQLEKSRLLSDRFSAERPKGSFSTLEIQRTEQGDSAMYLCASSPRTGAVTGELFFGEGSRLTVL.

The rearrangement links TRBV7-3 to TRBJ2-1, with unresolved D. The V end lost 2 bases, the J end lost 0 bases, and 8 bases lay between the germline ends. CDR1 is SGHTA, CDR2 FQGTGA, per germline. The length of the CDR3 is 15 residues. CDR3: CASSLGESSYNEQFF. The CDR3 bases are TGTGCCAGCAGCTTAGGAGAGAGCTCCTACAATGAGCAGTTCTTC.

This clone has just a few counts. The J gene is TRBJ1-5, the V gene TRBV2; possible D gene TRBD1, 6 bases. V was cut by 6 bases and J by 7 bases, with 16 bases left in between. The germline V gene encodes CDR1 SNHLY and CDR2 FYNNEI. The CDR3 has 14 residues. The CDR3, as DNA: TGTGCCAGCAGGGGGGGCAGGGAAGAGCAGCCCCAGCATTTT. This sequence encodes CASRGGREEQPQHF.

The chain recombines TRBV7-2 with TRBJ1-2; 12 bases align to TRBD1. Trimming took 6 bases from V and 3 from J; bases not matched to a gene: 2. The germline V gene encodes CDR1 SGHTA and CDR2 FQGNSA. CDR3 size: 14 residues. CDR3 coding DNA: TGTGCCAGCAGGGGACAGGGGGCGGACTATGGCTACACCTTC. It encodes CASRGQGADYGYTF.

J is TRBJ1-1 and V is TRBV27; D remains unclear. Trimming removed 6 bases from V and 0 bases from J, with 11 bases in between. The V gene's germline CDR1 is MNHEY and CDR2 SMNVEV (reference sequence). The CDR3 length is 14 residues. CDR3: CASRRTELNTEAFF. CDR3 nucleotide sequence: TGTGCCAGCAGGAGGACGGAATTGAACACTGAAGCTTTCTTT.

J is TRBJ1-1 and V is TRBV4-3; D gene unclear. V shed 0 bases and J shed 2 bases, with 16 bases lying between them. The CDR3 contains 17 residues. Germline V gene sequence: CDR1 LGHNA, CDR2 YSLEER. The CDR3 DNA is TGCGCCAGCAGCCAAGAGAAAACAAGAGGTAGCAACACTGAAGCTTTCTTT. This gives the protein CASSQEKTRGSNTEAFF.

A few counts support this clone. This sequence joins TRBV6-5 and TRBJ2-2; TRBD1 aligns across 10 bases. The CDR3 is 16 residues long. V dropped 0 bases and J dropped 4; count of bases not matched to a gene: 2. Germline CDR1 MNHEY, CDR2 SVGAGI. The CDR3 loop is CASSYSRDRGTGELFF. The CDR3 bases are TGTGCCAGCAGTTACTCCCGGGACAGGGGCACCGGGGAGCTGTTTTTT.

The chain couples TRBV9 to TRBJ2-2; a possible D gene is TRBD1 (5 bases). The CDR3 is 16 amino acids. Trimming removed 0 bases at V and 1 base at J, with 10 bases between. Germline V lookup: CDR1 SGDLS, CDR2 YYNGEE. The CDR3 loop reads CASSVGRGLNTGELFF. The CDR3, as DNA: TGTGCCAGCAGCGTAGGTAGGGGTTTGAACACCGGGGAGCTGTTTTTT. Supplemented by reference TRBV9 and TRBJ2-2, the full variable domain reads DSGVTQTPKHLITATGQRVTLRCSPRSGDLSVYWYQQSLDQGLQFLIQYYNGEERAKGNILERFSAQQFPDLHSELNLSSLELGDSALYFCASSVGRGLNTGELFFGEGSRLTVL.

With respect to this clone: Other DNA variants within this sample encode the same CDR3. The chain recombines TRBV9 with TRBJ2-2; D remains ambiguous. CDR3 length equals 12 residues. Germline CDR1 is SGDLS and CDR2 is YYNGEE. Trimming took off 0 bases at V and 5 bases at J, with 2 bases between the two ends. CDR3 DNA: TGTGCCAGCAGCGTAGATACCGGGGAGCTGTTTTTT. Amino acid sequence: CASSVDTGELFF.

In its sample, this clone was seen a few times. The V and J genes are TRBV7-2 and TRBJ1-1; unclear D gene. CDR1 is SGHTA and CDR2 is FQGNSA in the germline V gene. This CDR3 comprises 16 residues. The V and J ends lost 5 bases and 0 bases respectively, with 16 bases between them. The CDR3 DNA reads as TGTGCCAGCAGCCCCGACTTCCGCGCCATGAACACTGAAGCTTTCTTT. Translating gives CASSPDFRAMNTEAFF.

The rearrangement joins TRBV7-7 to TRBJ2-2; weak D call: TRBD2 (6 bases). Germline CDR1 SSHAT, CDR2 FNYEAQ (reference sequence). The CDR3 spans 15 residues. V was shortened by 5 bases and J by 4 bases, with 14 bases between the two germline ends. The CDR3 spells CASSAGRKSTGELFF. In nucleotides, the CDR3 is TGTGCCAGCAGCGCGGGGAGAAAGTCCACCGGGGAGCTGTTTTTT.

The V call is TRBV7-7, the J call TRBJ2-7; TRBD1 agrees at 10 bases. The CDR3 contains 14 residues. Germline V gives CDR1 SSHAT, CDR2 FNYEAQ (reference sequence). Trimming removed 5 bases from V and 7 bases from J; junction bases left unmatched: 8. The CDR3 nucleotides read TGTGCCAGCAGCCCCCTCGCGGGACAGGGGGAGCAGTACTTC. Translating gives CASSPLAGQGEQYF.

The rearrangement uses TRBV4-1 and TRBJ2-5; D is unclear. Germline CDR1 is MGHRA and CDR2 is YSYEKL. Trimming took off 0 bases at V and 5 bases at J, with 10 bases between the two ends. The length of the CDR3 is 14 residues. Here the CDR3 reads CASSQDMHRETQYF. CDR3 in DNA: TGCGCCAGCAGCCAAGATATGCATCGGGAGACCCAGTACTTC.

This chain uses TRBV6-4 with TRBJ1-5; D is unresolved. V was pared by 3 bases and J by 7 bases, with 10 bases between. This CDR3 has 13 residues. CDR1 and CDR2 (germline): MRHNA, SNTAGT. This CDR3 reads CASSDEAGQPQHF. The CDR3 DNA is TGTGCCAGCAGTGATGAGGCGGGGCAGCCCCAGCATTTT.

The rearrangement uses TRBV19 and TRBJ1-2; D unresolved. The V gene lost 3 bases and the J gene lost 8 bases, with 16 bases spanning the gap. CDR3 length: 14 residues. CDR1 and CDR2 (germline): LNHDA, SQIVND (reference sequence). CDR3 in amino acids: CASSIDTNPRGYTF. As DNA, the CDR3 is TGTGCCAGTAGTATTGACACCAACCCTAGGGGCTACACCTTC.

The chain is built from TRBV19 and TRBJ1-5; D remains unclear. The V and J ends lost 3 bases and 7 bases respectively, with 19 bases between them. Germline V CDR1 and CDR2: LNHDA, SQIVND (reference sequence). The CDR3 has 16 residues. CDR3 in amino acids: CASSIIPGTTGQPQHF. CDR3 DNA: TGTGCCAGTAGTATTATTCCCGGCACGACGGGCCAGCCCCAGCATTTT.

This rearrangement joins TRBV27 to TRBJ2-2; 11 nucleotides match TRBD1. This CDR3 contains 15 residues. The V and J ends lost 6 bases and 4 bases, in that order; junction bases with no gene match: 4. CDR1 is MNHEY and CDR2 is SMNVEV in the germline V gene (reference sequence). CDR3 nucleotides: TGTGCCAGCAGCATCGGGACAGGGGGCACCGGGGAGCTGTTTTTT. Protein: CASSIGTGGTGELFF.

The sample holds a few counts of this clone. This rearrangement joins TRBV30 to TRBJ2-2; no firm D call. Germline CDR1 and CDR2: GTSNPN and SVGIG (reference sequence). The CDR3 is made up of 14 amino acids. The V end was cut by 0 bases, the J end by 6 bases, with 11 bases between. CDR3 in amino acids: CAWSVPPSSGELFF. CDR3 DNA: TGTGCCTGGAGTGTACCCCCGTCGTCCGGGGAGCTGTTTTTT.

The chain carries TRBV6-5 and TRBJ2-6; no reliable D call. This CDR3 region has 15 residues. The V gene's germline CDR1 is MNHEY and CDR2 SVGAGI. Trimming took 7 bases from V and 0 from J, leaving 10 bases between them. As DNA, the CDR3 is TGTGCCAGCAAAGGCTTCCTCTCTGGGGCCAACGTCCTGACTTTC. This codes for CASKGFLSGANVLTF.

The chain uses TRBV4-2 and TRBJ1-4; D is undetermined. Between the trimmed V and J ends, which lost 2 bases and 5 bases, there was a span of 12 bases. Germline lookup yields CDR1 LGHNA and CDR2 YNFKEQ. The CDR3 is 15 residues long. In nucleotides, the CDR3 is TGTGCCAGCAGCCAATTCGGACGTCTCAATGAAAAACTGTTTTTT. It is translated as CASSQFGRLNEKLFF.

The rearrangement joins TRBV5-8 to TRBJ2-1, with D possibly TRBD1 on 6 matching bases. Germline V gene data show CDR1 as SGHTS and CDR2 as YDEGEE. The germline V and J ends were trimmed by 4 bases and 3 bases, with 11 bases remaining between them. This CDR3 is built from 14 residues. Here the CDR3 reads CASSLGQYYNEQFF. The CDR3 DNA sequence: TGTGCCAGCAGCCTAGGACAGTACTACAATGAGCAGTTCTTC.

The CDR3 coding sequence is TGTGCCAGCAGCTTATCGGTGGAAGAGACCCAGTACTTC. Protein: CASSLSVEETQYF. This chain uses TRBV11-3 with TRBJ2-5; D uncertain. The CDR3 has 13 residues. Germline V gene data show CDR1 as SGHNT and CDR2 as YENEEA. Deletions cut 2 bases from V and 3 bases from J, with 7 bases between.

Worth noting for this clone: A read error may account for a junction end that differs from germline. This chain joins TRBV6-6 and TRBJ2-1, with TRBD2 matching 12 bases. The CDR3 is made up of 15 amino acids. Germline CDR1 MNHNY, CDR2 SVGAGI (reference sequence). The CDR3 sequence: CAGSQTSGSPNEQFF. DNA for the CDR3: TGTGCCGGCAGCCAGACTAGCGGGAGTCCCAATGAGCAGTTCTTC.